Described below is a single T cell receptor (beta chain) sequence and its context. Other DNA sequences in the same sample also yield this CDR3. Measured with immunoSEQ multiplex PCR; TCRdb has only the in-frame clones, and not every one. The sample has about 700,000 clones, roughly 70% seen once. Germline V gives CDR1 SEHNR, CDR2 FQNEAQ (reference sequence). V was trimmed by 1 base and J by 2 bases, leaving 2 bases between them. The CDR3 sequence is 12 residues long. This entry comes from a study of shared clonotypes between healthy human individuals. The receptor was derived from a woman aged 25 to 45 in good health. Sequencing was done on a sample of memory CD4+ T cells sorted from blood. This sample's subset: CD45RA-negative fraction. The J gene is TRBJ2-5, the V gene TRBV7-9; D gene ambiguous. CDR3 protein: CASSLGQETQYF. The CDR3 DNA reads TGTGCCAGCAGCTTAGGTCAAGAGACCCAGTACTTC.